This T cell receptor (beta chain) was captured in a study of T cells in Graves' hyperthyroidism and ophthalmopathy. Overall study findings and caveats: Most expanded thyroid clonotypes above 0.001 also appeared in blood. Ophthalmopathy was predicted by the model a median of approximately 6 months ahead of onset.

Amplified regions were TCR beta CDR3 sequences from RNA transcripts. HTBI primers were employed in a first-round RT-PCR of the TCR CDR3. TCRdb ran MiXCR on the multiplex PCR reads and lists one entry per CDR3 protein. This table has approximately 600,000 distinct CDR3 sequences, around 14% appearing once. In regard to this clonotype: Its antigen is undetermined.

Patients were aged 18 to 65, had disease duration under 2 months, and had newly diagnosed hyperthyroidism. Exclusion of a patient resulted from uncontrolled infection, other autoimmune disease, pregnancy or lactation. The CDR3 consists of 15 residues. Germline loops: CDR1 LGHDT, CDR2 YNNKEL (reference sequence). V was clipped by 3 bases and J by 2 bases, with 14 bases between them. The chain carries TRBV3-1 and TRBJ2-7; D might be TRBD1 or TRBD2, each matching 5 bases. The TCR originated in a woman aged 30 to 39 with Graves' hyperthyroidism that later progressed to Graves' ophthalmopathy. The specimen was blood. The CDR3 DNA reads TGTGCCAGCAGCCAGACCGGGACGGCACCCTACGAGCAGTACTTC. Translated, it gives CASSQTGTAPYEQYF.